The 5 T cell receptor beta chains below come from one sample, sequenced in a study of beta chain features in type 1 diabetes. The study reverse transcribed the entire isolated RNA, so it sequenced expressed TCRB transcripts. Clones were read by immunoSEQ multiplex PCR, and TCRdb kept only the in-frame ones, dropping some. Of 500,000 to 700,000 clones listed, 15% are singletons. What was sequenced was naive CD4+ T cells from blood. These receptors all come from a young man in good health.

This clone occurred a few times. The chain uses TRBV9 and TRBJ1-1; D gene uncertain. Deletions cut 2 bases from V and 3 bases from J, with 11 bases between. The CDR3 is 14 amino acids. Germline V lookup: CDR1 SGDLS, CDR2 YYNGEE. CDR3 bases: TGTGCCAGCAGCGTTCATTCCTCGGACACTGAAGCTTTCTTT. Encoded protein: CASSVHSSDTEAFF.

CDR3 sequence: CASSLRGGSYEEQYF. The CDR3 DNA is TGCGCCAGCAGCTTGAGAGGCGGTTCCTACGAGGAGCAGTACTTC. V is TRBV5-1 and J is TRBJ2-7; D unclear. Per the germline V gene, CDR1 is SGHRS and CDR2 is YFSETQ. V was clipped by 1 base and J by 7 bases, with 18 bases between them. This CDR3 spans 15 amino acids.

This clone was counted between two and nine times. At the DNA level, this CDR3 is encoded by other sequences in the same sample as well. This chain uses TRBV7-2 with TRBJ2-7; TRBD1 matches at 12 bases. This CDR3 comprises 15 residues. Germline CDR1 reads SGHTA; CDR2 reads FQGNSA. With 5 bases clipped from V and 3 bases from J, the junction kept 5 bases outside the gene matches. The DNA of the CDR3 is TGTGCCAGCAGCCTCCGGGACAGGGGGCTCTACGAGCAGTACTTC. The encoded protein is CASSLRDRGLYEQYF.

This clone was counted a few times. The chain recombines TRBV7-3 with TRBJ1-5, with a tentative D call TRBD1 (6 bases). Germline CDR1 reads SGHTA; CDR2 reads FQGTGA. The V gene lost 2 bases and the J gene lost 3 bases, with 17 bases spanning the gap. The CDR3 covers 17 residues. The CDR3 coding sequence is TGTGCCAGCAGCTTAGTCCCACTCTCAGGGGACAATCAGCCCCAGCATTTT. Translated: CASSLVPLSGDNQPQHF.

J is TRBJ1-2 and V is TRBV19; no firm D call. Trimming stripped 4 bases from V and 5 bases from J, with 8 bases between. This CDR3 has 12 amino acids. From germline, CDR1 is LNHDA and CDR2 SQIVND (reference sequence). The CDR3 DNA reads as TGTGCCAGTAGTACATCAATTTATGGCTACACCTTC. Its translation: CASSTSIYGYTF.